This T cell receptor beta chain emerged from a study of T-cell reconstitution after alpha-beta-depleted transplantation in children (dated by TCRdb to 2016 to 2018). Concerning the study at large: The study quantitatively tracked T-cell immune reconstitution after TCRalphabeta/CD19-depleted allogeneic hematopoietic cell transplantation in children using TCR repertoire profiling. Paper-wide results and their limitations: The frequencies of hyperexpanded clones fell over the following months, and after one year, T-cell counts and TCRbeta diversity were mostly attributed to newly produced T cells. In some patients, high TCRbeta diversity at day 60 was attributed to recipient T cells and intrathymic progenitors that had survived conditioning. About two months after transplant, the apparently early recovery of alphabetaT-cell counts reportedly depended on just several hundred clones that had expanded rapidly and came from non-depleted graft cells.

Sample treatment or condition, as interpreted from the label and publication: allogeneic hematopoietic cell transplantation with graft depleted of TCRalphabeta T cells and CD19 B cells. The transplant recipients were children given TCRalphabeta/CD19-depleted allogeneic hematopoietic cell grafts. There are 15 amino acids in the CDR3, from cysteine to phenylalanine inclusive. Of all the DNA, just the CDR3 is kept, 45 bases in frame from base 1. Taken from the germline V gene, the CDR1 and CDR2 loops are SNHLY and FYNNEI. The germline ends are 12 bases apart after V is trimmed by 2 bases and J by 1 base. Library preparation employed PCR. TCRdb lists the instrument as Illumina HiSeq 2500. Molecular barcoding was employed in the preparation of TCR libraries, with unique molecular identifiers being used to normalize TCRbeta repertoire quantification. TCRdb reanalyzed the raw reads on its own, using fastp at Q25 for trimming and MiXCR for clone calling, and kept in-frame beta chains. Rows are unified per CDR3 protein, each entry keeping the most common DNA and genes. The sample table shows approximately 270,000 distinct CDR3 sequences, and around 25% are seen once. The ten largest clones represent about 5% of the sample.

This clonotype was observed at least ten times. The antigen this receptor binds is unknown. One base away there is no much larger clone; base qualities are not given. The sample was PBMCs, mostly from graft donor cells, taken 360 days after TCRalphabeta/CD19-depleted stem cell transplant. This receptor was taken from a female patient between 2 and 10 years old who had a stem cell transplant for congenital amegakaryocytic thrombocytopenia, so the T cells may come from the graft donor. The V gene is TRBV2 and the J gene is TRBJ2-7; the D gene remains uncertain. Read as DNA, the sequence is TGTGCCAGCAGTGAAATTAGCAGAGTTTCCTACGAGCAGTACTTC. This gives the protein CASSEISRVSYEQYF.